This T cell receptor (beta chain) came from a study of T cell changes during pregnancy in multiple sclerosis. V shed 1 base, J shed 6 bases, and the junction held 10 bases outside the gene matches. Germline V gene sequence: CDR1 KGHSH, CDR2 LQKENI. The CDR3 extends over 16 amino acids. TCRdb's table, derived via immunoSEQ multiplex PCR, lists solely in-frame clones and lacks some. The sample comprises about 84,000 clones, approximately 94% of which are singletons, and 2.5% rests with the top ten. This chain uses TRBV18 with TRBJ2-5, with 8 bases matching TRBD1. Sequencing used peripheral blood, obtained in the third trimester of pregnancy. The TCR was taken from a female donor with multiple sclerosis, enrolled in a pregnancy study. CDR3 sequence: CASSPLDRVRRKTQYF. The DNA of the CDR3 is TGTGCCAGCTCACCACTGGACAGGGTGAGGCGGAAGACCCAGTACTTC.